These 18 T cell receptor beta chains originate from one sample sequenced in a study of patients and donors after allogeneic stem cell transplantation. Each CDR3 protein is one row after TCRdb ran MiXCR on the RT-PCR reads. The repertoire has more than 150,000 distinct CDR3 sequences, 41% of them found once; the top ten carry around 35%. Sequencing input: blood, either unsorted or a sorted T cell fraction (not recorded which). The receptors were gathered from a human donor who was either an allogeneic HSCT recipient or a stem cell or donor lymphocyte infusion donor (not recorded which). It is not recorded whose cells these are; they may come from a transplant donor.

The J gene is TRBJ2-1, the V gene TRBV7-9, with 7 bases matching TRBD2. V was pared by 2 bases and J by 7 bases, with 2 bases of the junction left unmatched. This CDR3 has 13 residues. Germline V gene lookup returns CDR1 SEHNR and CDR2 FQNEAQ (reference sequence). The CDR3 loop is CASSLQLANEQFF. The CDR3 bases are TGTGCCAGCAGCTTACAACTAGCGAATGAGCAGTTCTTC.

The chain employs TRBV5-1 and TRBJ1-2; D is unclear. The CDR3 has 15 residues. The germline V gene encodes CDR1 SGHRS and CDR2 YFSETQ. Trimming took 1 base from V and 2 from J, leaving 12 bases between them. CDR3 residues: CASSLFQRENYGYTF. The CDR3 DNA follows: TGCGCCAGCAGCTTGTTCCAGAGGGAAAACTATGGCTACACCTTC.

V usage is TRBV6-5 and J usage is TRBJ1-2, with D uncertain. Trimming stripped 2 bases from V and 8 bases from J, with 12 bases between. Germline CDR1 and CDR2: MNHEY and SVGAGI. The CDR3 extends over 13 amino acids. CDR3 region: CASSYLDRAGYTF. The CDR3 DNA reads as TGTGCCAGCAGTTACCTGGACCGTGCGGGCTACACCTTC.

The rearrangement links TRBV4-3 to TRBJ2-5; 9 bases match TRBD2. The junction had 3 bases not matched to a gene; V was cut back by 1 base and J by 0 bases. The germline CDR1 and CDR2 sequences are LGHNA and YSLEER. CDR3 size: 16 residues. CDR3 region: CASSQGSGSNQETQYF. The CDR3 nucleotides are TGCGCCAGCAGCCAAGGTAGCGGGAGTAACCAAGAGACCCAGTACTTC.

V and J are TRBV27 and TRBJ2-7; TRBD2 agrees at 10 bases. This CDR3 has 16 residues. V trimming: 5 bases; J trimming: 0 bases; junction bases outside the gene matches: 7. CDR1 and CDR2 (germline): MNHEY, SMNVEV (reference sequence). The CDR3 DNA is TGTGCCAGCAGTCAACTTTCTAGCGGGAGCTCCTACGAGCAGTACTTC. This translates into CASSQLSSGSSYEQYF.

This sequence joins TRBV5-1 and TRBJ2-1; 12 bases map to TRBD2. Germline lookup yields CDR1 SGHRS and CDR2 YFSETQ. V gave up 1 base and J gave up 8 bases; unmatched junction bases: 4. There are 15 residues in the CDR3. CDR3 amino acids: CASSLLAGGSHEQFF. Written as DNA, the CDR3 is TGCGCCAGCAGCTTGCTAGCGGGAGGGAGCCATGAGCAGTTCTTC.

This clonotype was detected only a few times. This CDR3 is CASSSLAPHWDSGANVLTF. The CDR3 DNA follows: TGTGCCAGCAGCTCCCTTGCCCCCCATTGGGACTCTGGGGCCAACGTCCTGACTTTC. This chain uses TRBV6-2 or TRBV6-3 with TRBJ2-6; no clear D. The V gene lost 6 bases and the J gene lost 0 bases, with 21 bases spanning the gap. CDR1 is MNHEY and CDR2 is SVGEGT in the germline V gene. The CDR3 contains 19 residues.

J is TRBJ2-3 and V is TRBV20-1; 11 positions agree with TRBD2. CDR3 length: 15 residues. Germline lookup yields CDR1 DFQATT and CDR2 SNEGSKA (reference sequence). With V trimmed by 3 bases and J by 6 bases, 8 bases remained unmatched. CDR3 bases: TGCAGTGCTAGGAAACTAGCGGGAGCGTGGGATACGCAGTATTTT. Translating gives CSARKLAGAWDTQYF.

In this sample, this clonotype turned up once. The genes are TRBV12-3 or TRBV12-4 and TRBJ1-6; D is possibly TRBD1 (6 bases). Trimming took off 3 bases at V and 13 bases at J, with 13 bases between the two ends. The CDR3 sequence is 13 residues long. The CDR3 DNA is TGTGCCAGCAGTTTGGAGGACAGATTTCCCCTCCACTTT. Encoded protein: CASSLEDRFPLHF.

This chain joins TRBV4-1 and TRBJ2-1; 12 bases match TRBD2. In germline, CDR1 is MGHRA, CDR2 YSYEKL. With 2 bases clipped from V and 7 bases from J, the junction kept 6 bases outside the gene matches. CDR3 size: 16 residues. The DNA for the CDR3 is TGCGCCAGCAGCCAACGACTAGCGGGAGTAACGAATGAGCAGTTCTTC. It encodes CASSQRLAGVTNEQFF.

The chain uses TRBV29-1 and TRBJ2-3; D uncertain. V lost 7 bases and J lost 0, with 8 bases in between. Germline loops: CDR1 SQVTM, CDR2 ANQGSEA. CDR3 size: 12 residues. The CDR3 reads CSATTSTDTQYF. The CDR3 nucleotides read TGCAGCGCTACGACTAGCACAGATACGCAGTATTTT.

This clonotype was counted a few times. V gene TRBV12-3 or TRBV12-4 combines with J gene TRBJ1-3; 7 bases match TRBD1. The CDR3 totals 16 residues. V lost 7 bases to trimming and J lost 0 bases; unmatched junction nucleotides: 9. The CDR3 region is CASTRRGDSSGNTIYF. CDR3 coding DNA: TGTGCCAGCACCCGACGGGGGGACAGCTCTGGAAACACCATATATTTT.

This clonotype has only a few counts. The chain links TRBV20-1 to TRBJ1-2, with D perhaps TRBD1 (5 bases). The CDR3 is made up of 14 amino acids. Trimming removed 0 bases at V and 8 bases at J, with 16 bases between. In germline, CDR1 is DFQATT, CDR2 SNEGSKA (reference sequence). CDR3 region: CSARDSGRVIGYTF. DNA of the CDR3: TGCAGTGCTAGAGATAGTGGCAGGGTGATCGGCTACACCTTC.

V and J are TRBV11-2 and TRBJ1-5; D remains unclear. The CDR3 runs to 15 residues. Per germline, CDR1 SGHAT and CDR2 FQNNGV. V was clipped by 1 base and J by 2 bases, with 9 bases between them. The CDR3 DNA is TGTGCCAGCAGCTTAGCTAGGTCGGGCAATCAGCCCCAGCATTTT. It is translated as CASSLARSGNQPQHF.

The J gene is TRBJ1-1, the V gene TRBV5-1; D is ambiguous. V was pared by 0 bases and J by 7 bases, with 10 bases between. Germline CDR1 SGHRS, CDR2 YFSETQ. This CDR3 spans 13 amino acids. The CDR3 is CASSLGILGEAFF. CDR3 nucleotide sequence: TGCGCCAGCAGCTTGGGGATACTTGGTGAAGCTTTCTTT.

This clonotype turned up a few times. This chain connects TRBV20-1 to TRBJ1-2; 10 bases fit TRBD1. CDR1 and CDR2 (germline): DFQATT, SNEGSKA (reference sequence). The ends lost 3 bases at V and 4 bases at J; junction bases unmatched: 2. The CDR3 has 13 amino acids. The CDR3 DNA reads as TGCAGTGCTAGGGGACAGGGGACCTATGGCTACACCTTC. This encodes CSARGQGTYGYTF.

The chain has TRBV20-1 and TRBJ2-2; D uncertain. Germline V gene sequence: CDR1 DFQATT, CDR2 SNEGSKA (reference sequence). The CDR3 extends over 15 amino acids. The V end lost 0 bases, the J end lost 5 bases, and 13 bases lay between the germline ends. CDR3 protein: CSARDPTAGTGELFF. DNA for the CDR3: TGCAGTGCTAGAGATCCCACCGCTGGTACCGGGGAGCTGTTTTTT.

The chain couples TRBV5-1 to TRBJ2-1, with no clear D. The V end was cut by 5 bases, the J end by 5 bases, with 20 bases between. CDR1 SGHRS and CDR2 YFSETQ come from the germline V gene. The CDR3 has 16 amino acids. The CDR3 is CASRGLDWYEDNEQFF. The CDR3 DNA follows: TGCGCCAGCAGGGGGTTAGACTGGTATGAGGACAATGAGCAGTTCTTC.